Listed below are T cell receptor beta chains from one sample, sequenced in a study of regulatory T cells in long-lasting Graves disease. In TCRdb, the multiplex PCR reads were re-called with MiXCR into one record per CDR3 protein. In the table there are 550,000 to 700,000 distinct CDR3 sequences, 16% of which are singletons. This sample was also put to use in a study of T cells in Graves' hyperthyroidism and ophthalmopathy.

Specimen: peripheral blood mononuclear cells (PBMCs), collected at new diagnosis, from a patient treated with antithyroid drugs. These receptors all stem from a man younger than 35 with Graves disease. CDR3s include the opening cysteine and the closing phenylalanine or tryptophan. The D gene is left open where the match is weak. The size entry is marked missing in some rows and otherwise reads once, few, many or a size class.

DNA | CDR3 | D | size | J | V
TGTGCCAGCAGCGTCAGGGCTAGCACAGATACGCAGTATTTT | CASSVRASTDTQYF | - | many | TRBJ2-3 | TRBV7-6
TGTGCCAGCAGTAGCTGGGTCCAGGGAGATTGGGGCTACACCTTC | CASSSWVQGDWGYTF | - | few | TRBJ1-2 | TRBV6-1
TGTGCCAGCAGCTTACAGGGGGCTAATTCACCCCTCCACTTT | CASSLQGANSPLHF | TRBD1 | many | TRBJ1-6 | TRBV12-3/TRBV12-4
TGCGCCAGCACTCAGGCCCAGGTGGGGAGCACTGAAGCTTTCTTT | CASTQAQVGSTEAFF | - | many | TRBJ1-1 | TRBV5-1
TGTGCCAGCAGTCGCACGACAGCCGGGAACACTGAAGCTTTCTTT | CASSRTTAGNTEAFF | - | many | TRBJ1-1 | TRBV2
TGTGCCAGCTCCTTTGAGGGATTTGGTCAGCCCCAGCATTTT | CASSFEGFGQPQHF | - | - | TRBJ1-5 | TRBV12-3/TRBV12-4
TGTGCCAGCATCATTGTGGGGCAGGGTGGCCCCAATGAGCAGTTCTTC | CASIIVGQGGPNEQFF | - | many | TRBJ2-1 | TRBV7-9
TGTGCCAGCAGGATTCAGGGGAACACTGAAGCTTTCTTT | CASRIQGNTEAFF | - | many | TRBJ1-1 | TRBV28
TGCAGTGCCCCCCCTCTCCAGGGGACCTCCTACGAGCAGTACTTC | CSAPPLQGTSYEQYF | - | many | TRBJ2-7 | TRBV20-1
TGTGCCTGGGGGTTTCTCGGGGAGCTGTTTTTT | CAWGFLGELFF | - | - | TRBJ2-2 | TRBV30
TGTGCCACCCTTCCTCGCGGACCGTCCAATCAGCCCCAGCATTTT | CATLPRGPSNQPQHF | - | many | TRBJ1-5 | TRBV6-1
TGTGCCAGCAGCTTTGCGGGACAGCTCTACGAGCAGTACTTC | CASSFAGQLYEQYF | - | many | TRBJ2-7 | TRBV7-9
TGTGCCAGTTACCGGGACAGTAACAATGAGCAGTTCTTC | CASYRDSNNEQFF | TRBD1 | once | TRBJ2-1 | TRBV7-9
TGTGCCAGCAGTATACCACCGCAAGAGACCCAGTACTTC | CASSIPPQETQYF | - | many | TRBJ2-5 | TRBV28
TGTGCCAGCAGCTTAGCCCCGGGCTTCGTCTACTCCTACGAGCAGTACTTC | CASSLAPGFVYSYEQYF | - | many | TRBJ2-7 | TRBV7-9
TGCAGCGTTGACCGGACGAGAGGGAGAGAGACCCAGTACTTC | CSVDRTRGRETQYF | - | few | TRBJ2-5 | TRBV29-1
TGCAGTGCTAGAGAACTTGGACTAAATGAGCAGTTCTTC | CSARELGLNEQFF | - | few | TRBJ2-1 | TRBV20-1
TGCAGCGTTGTGATCAGCTCTGGAAACACCATATATTTT | CSVVISSGNTIYF | - | few | TRBJ1-3 | TRBV29-1
TGTGCCAGCAGACCCGGGACTAGCGGATACAATGAGCAGTTCTTC | CASRPGTSGYNEQFF | TRBD2 | many | TRBJ2-1 | TRBV13
TGTGCCAGCACCTGGGATAGCGGGGCTCGCGAGCAGTACTTC | CASTWDSGAREQYF | TRBD2 | many | TRBJ2-7 | TRBV2
TGCGCCAGCAGCGCCGGGACCGCTTCAGATACGCAGTATTTT | CASSAGTASDTQYF | - | many | TRBJ2-3 | TRBV5-1
TGTGCCAGCAGCTTAGCGTGGTTCCTAGCGGGAGTTTCCGAGCAGTACTTC | CASSLAWFLAGVSEQYF | TRBD2 | many | TRBJ2-7 | TRBV7-8
TGTGCCAGCAGTCAATCGACCTCAGCGGGGACGCAGTATTTT | CASSQSTSAGTQYF | TRBD2 | many | TRBJ2-3 | TRBV27
TGTGCCAGCAGTGTAGCAGGGGTTGGGAACACTGAAGCTTTCTTT | CASSVAGVGNTEAFF | - | - | TRBJ1-1 | TRBV28
TGTGCCAGCAGCCCCCTACTCCGGAACACTGAAGCTTTCTTT | CASSPLLRNTEAFF | - | - | TRBJ1-1 | TRBV6-1
TGCAGTGCTAGAGTCTTGGGACTAGCGGGAGGTCAACGCTACAATGAGCAGTTCTTC | CSARVLGLAGGQRYNEQFF | TRBD2 | many | TRBJ2-1 | TRBV20-1
TGTGCCAGCAGTTTACTAGCGGGAGATATAACCTACGAGCAGTACTTC | CASSLLAGDITYEQYF | TRBD2 | many | TRBJ2-7 | TRBV27
TGTGCCAGCAGCCAGGTTAGAAGCAATCAGCCCCAGCATTTT | CASSQVRSNQPQHF | - | many | TRBJ1-5 | TRBV12-3/TRBV12-4
TGCAGTGCTTTCGAGCGTAATGAAAAACTGTTTTTT | CSAFERNEKLFF | - | - | TRBJ1-4 | TRBV20-1
TGTGCCAGCAGTTCACTAATAGGACAGGGGGTCTACGAGCAGTACTTC | CASSSLIGQGVYEQYF | TRBD1 | few | TRBJ2-7 | TRBV28
TGCAGTGCTAGAGAGAACCTTCGGGATGAGCAGTTCTTC | CSARENLRDEQFF | - | - | TRBJ2-1 | TRBV20-1
TGTGCCAGCAGCGCTCAAACAGGTCCTAGCGGCTACACCTTC | CASSAQTGPSGYTF | - | - | TRBJ1-2 | TRBV12-3/TRBV12-4
TGTGCCAGCAGTTATCTAGCGGGAGGGTGGAACACAGATACGCAGTATTTT | CASSYLAGGWNTDTQYF | TRBD2 | few | TRBJ2-3 | TRBV28
TGCAGTGCTGTCGGACTAGCGCCCATTCAGTACTTC | CSAVGLAPIQYF | TRBD2 | few | TRBJ2-4 | TRBV20-1
TGCAGTGTTTCGTCGCAGGGCTTATCCTACGAGCAGTACTTC | CSVSSQGLSYEQYF | - | many | TRBJ2-7 | TRBV20-1